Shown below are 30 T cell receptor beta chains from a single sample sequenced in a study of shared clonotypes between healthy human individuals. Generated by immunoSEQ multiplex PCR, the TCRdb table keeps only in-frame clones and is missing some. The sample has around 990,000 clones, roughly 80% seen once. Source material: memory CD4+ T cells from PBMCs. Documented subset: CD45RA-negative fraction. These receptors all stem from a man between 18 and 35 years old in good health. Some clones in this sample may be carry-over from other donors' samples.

CDR3 nucleotides: TGCGCCAGCAGCTTGACAACTGGAAACACCATATATTTT. Translating gives CASSLTTGNTIYF. The V gene is TRBV5-1, the J gene TRBJ1-3; D remains ambiguous. CDR1 SGHRS and CDR2 YFSETQ come from the germline V gene. The V and J ends lost 1 base and 2 bases respectively, with 4 bases between them. The CDR3 extends over 13 amino acids.

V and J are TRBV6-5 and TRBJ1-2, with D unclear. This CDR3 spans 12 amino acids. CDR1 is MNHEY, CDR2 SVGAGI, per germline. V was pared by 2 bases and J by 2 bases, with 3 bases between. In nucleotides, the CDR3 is TGTGCCAGCAGTTACAAGAACTATGGCTACACCTTC. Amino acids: CASSYKNYGYTF.

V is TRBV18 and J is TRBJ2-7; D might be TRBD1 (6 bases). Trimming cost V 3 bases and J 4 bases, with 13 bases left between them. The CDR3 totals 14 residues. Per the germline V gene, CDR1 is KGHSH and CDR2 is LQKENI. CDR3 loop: CASSPGATGYEQYF. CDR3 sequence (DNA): TGTGCCAGCTCACCGGGGGCAACGGGGTACGAGCAGTACTTC. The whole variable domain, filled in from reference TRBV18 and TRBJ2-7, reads NAGVMQNPRHLVRRRGQEARLRCSPMKGHSHVYWYRQLPEEGLKFMVYLQKENIIDESGMPKERFSAEFPKEGPSILRIQQVVRGDSAAYFCASSPGATGYEQYFGPGTRLTVT.

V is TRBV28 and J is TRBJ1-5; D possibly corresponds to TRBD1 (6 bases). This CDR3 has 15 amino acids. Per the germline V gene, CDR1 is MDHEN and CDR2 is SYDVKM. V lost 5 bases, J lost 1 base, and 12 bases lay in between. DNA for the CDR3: TGTGCCAGCAGTCCCCCAGGGGCCAGCAATCAGCCCCAGCATTTT. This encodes CASSPPGASNQPQHF.

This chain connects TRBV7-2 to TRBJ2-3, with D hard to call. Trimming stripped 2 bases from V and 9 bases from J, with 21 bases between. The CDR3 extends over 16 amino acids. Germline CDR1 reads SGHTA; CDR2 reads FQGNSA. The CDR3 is CASSLYARQRLHTQYF. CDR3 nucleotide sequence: TGTGCCAGCAGCTTATATGCGCGGCAGCGACTTCACACGCAGTATTTT.

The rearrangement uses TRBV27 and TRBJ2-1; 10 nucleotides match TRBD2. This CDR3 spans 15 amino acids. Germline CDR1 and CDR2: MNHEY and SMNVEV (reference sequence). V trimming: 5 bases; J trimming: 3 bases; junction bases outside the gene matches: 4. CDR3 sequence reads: CASSPTSGNYNEQFF. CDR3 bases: TGTGCCAGCAGTCCTACTAGCGGGAACTACAATGAGCAGTTCTTC.

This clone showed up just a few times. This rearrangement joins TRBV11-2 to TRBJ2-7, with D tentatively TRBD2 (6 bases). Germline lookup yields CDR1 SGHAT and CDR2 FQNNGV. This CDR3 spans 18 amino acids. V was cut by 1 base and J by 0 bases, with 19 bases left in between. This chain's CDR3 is CASSLGPFSSGPSYEQYF. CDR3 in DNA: TGTGCCAGCAGCTTAGGCCCTTTTTCCAGCGGGCCCTCCTACGAGCAGTACTTC.

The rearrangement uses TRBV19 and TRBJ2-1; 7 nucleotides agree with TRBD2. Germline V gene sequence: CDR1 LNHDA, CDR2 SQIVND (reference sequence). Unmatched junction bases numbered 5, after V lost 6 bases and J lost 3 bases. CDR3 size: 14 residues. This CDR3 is CASSPLARYNEQFF. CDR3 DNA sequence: TGTGCCAGTAGCCCACTAGCGCGCTACAATGAGCAGTTCTTC.

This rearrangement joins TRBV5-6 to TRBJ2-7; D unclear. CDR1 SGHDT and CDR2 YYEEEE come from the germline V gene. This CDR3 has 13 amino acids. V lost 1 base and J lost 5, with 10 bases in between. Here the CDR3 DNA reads TGTGCCAGCAGCTTGATTCTAGGCAACGAGCAGTACTTC. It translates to CASSLILGNEQYF.

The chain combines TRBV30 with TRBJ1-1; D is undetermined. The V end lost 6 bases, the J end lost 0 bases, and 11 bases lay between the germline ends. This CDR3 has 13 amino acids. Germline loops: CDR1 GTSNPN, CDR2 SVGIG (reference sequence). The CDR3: CACWMGMNTEAFF. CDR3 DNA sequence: TGTGCCTGTTGGATGGGTATGAACACTGAAGCTTTCTTT.

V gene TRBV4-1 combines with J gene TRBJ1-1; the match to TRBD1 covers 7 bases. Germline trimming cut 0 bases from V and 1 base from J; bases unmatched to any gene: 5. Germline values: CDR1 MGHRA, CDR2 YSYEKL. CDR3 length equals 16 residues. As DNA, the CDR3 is TGCGCCAGCAGCCAAGATGTAGACAGGGAGAACACTGAAGCTTTCTTT. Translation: CASSQDVDRENTEAFF.

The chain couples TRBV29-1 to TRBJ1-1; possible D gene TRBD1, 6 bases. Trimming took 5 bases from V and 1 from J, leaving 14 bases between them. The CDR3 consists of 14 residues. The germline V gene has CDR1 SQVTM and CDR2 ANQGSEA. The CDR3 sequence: CSVSLEGGNTEAFF. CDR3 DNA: TGCAGCGTTAGTCTGGAGGGGGGGAACACTGAAGCTTTCTTT.

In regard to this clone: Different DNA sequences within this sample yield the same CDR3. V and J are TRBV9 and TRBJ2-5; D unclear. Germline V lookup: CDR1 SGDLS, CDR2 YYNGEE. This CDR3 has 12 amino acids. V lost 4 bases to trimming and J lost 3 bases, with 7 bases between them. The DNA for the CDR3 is TGTGCCAGCAGCCCCCACGAAGAGACCCAGTACTTC. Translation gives CASSPHEETQYF.

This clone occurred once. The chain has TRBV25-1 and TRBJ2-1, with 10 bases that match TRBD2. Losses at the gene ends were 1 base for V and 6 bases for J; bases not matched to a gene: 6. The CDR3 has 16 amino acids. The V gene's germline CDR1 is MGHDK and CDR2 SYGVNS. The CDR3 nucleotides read TGTGCCAGCAGTGAATTAAGCGGGAGGGCCTCCAATGAGCAGTTCTTC. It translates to CASSELSGRASNEQFF.

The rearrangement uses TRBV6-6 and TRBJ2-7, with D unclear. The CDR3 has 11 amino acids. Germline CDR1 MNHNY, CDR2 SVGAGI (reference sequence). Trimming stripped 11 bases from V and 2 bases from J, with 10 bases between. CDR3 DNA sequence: TGTGCCTCCGGGTCCACCTACGAGCAGTACTTC. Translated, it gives CASGSTYEQYF.

CDR3 DNA sequence: TGTGCCAGCAGCCGCGGGCACCAAGAGACCCAGTACTTC. It yields the protein CASSRGHQETQYF. The chain joins TRBV11-3 to TRBJ2-5; the D gene is possibly TRBD2 (5 bases). Per germline, CDR1 SGHNT and CDR2 YENEEA. The CDR3 consists of 13 residues. V lost 5 bases and J lost 0, with 7 bases in between.

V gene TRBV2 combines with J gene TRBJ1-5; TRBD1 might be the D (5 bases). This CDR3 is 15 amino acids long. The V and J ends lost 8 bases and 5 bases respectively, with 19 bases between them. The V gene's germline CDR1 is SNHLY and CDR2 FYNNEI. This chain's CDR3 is CASHQMGPFDQPQHF. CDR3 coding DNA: TGTGCCAGCCATCAAATGGGACCATTCGATCAGCCCCAGCATTTT.

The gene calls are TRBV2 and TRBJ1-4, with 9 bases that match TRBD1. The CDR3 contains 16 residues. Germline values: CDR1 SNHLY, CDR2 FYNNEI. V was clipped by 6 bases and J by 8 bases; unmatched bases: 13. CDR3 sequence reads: CASSAQGALFREKLFF. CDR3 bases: TGTGCCAGCAGCGCACAGGGGGCCCTGTTCAGGGAAAAACTGTTTTTT.

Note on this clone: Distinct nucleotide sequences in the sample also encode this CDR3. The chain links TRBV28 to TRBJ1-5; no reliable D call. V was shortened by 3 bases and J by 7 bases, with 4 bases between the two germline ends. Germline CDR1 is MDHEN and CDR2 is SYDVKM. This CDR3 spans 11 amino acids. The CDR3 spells CASSLGQPQHF. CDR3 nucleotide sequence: TGTGCCAGCAGTTTGGGGCAGCCCCAGCATTTT.

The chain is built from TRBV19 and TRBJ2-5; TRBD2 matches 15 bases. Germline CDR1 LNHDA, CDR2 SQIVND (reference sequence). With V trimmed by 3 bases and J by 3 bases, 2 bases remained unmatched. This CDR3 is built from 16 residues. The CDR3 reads CASSIRTSGREETQYF. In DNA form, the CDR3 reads TGTGCCAGTAGTATCCGGACTAGCGGGAGGGAAGAGACCCAGTACTTC.

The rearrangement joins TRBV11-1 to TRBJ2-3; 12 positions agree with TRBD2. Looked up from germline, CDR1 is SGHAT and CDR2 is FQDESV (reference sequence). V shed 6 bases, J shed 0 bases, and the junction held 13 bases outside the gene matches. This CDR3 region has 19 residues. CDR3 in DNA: TGTGCCAGCAGTCCAAGTCCGGGACTAGCGGGCACAAGCACAGATACGCAGTATTTT. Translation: CASSPSPGLAGTSTDTQYF.

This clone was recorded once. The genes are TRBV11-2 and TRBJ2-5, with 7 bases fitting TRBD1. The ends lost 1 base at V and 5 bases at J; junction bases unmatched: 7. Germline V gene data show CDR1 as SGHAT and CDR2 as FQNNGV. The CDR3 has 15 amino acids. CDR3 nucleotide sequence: TGTGCCAGCAGCTTAGGGACAGGTATTCCTGAGACCCAGTACTTC. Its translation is CASSLGTGIPETQYF.

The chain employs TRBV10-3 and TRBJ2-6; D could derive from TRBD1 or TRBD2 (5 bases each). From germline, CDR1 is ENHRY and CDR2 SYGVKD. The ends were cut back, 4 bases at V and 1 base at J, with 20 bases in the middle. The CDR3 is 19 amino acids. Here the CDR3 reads CAISVWGSGPLSGANVLTF. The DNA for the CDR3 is TGTGCCATCAGTGTTTGGGGCAGCGGACCTCTGTCTGGGGCCAACGTCCTGACTTTC.

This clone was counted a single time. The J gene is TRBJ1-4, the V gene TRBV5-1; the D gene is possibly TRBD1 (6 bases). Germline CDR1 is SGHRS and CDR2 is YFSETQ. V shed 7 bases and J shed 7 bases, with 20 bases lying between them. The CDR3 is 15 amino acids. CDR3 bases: TGCGCCAGCGGTCTGAATGGCAGGGGAAGTGAAAAACTGTTTTTT. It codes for CASGLNGRGSEKLFF.

DNA of the CDR3: TGTGCCAGCAGCTTAGAAAGGAGCGGGGAGACCCAGTACTTC. This codes for CASSLERSGETQYF. The chain has TRBV7-2 and TRBJ2-5; D may be TRBD2 (6 bases). This CDR3 has 14 residues. The V gene's germline CDR1 is SGHTA and CDR2 FQGNSA. Trimming shortened V by 1 base and J by 5 bases, and 11 bases separated the two germline ends.

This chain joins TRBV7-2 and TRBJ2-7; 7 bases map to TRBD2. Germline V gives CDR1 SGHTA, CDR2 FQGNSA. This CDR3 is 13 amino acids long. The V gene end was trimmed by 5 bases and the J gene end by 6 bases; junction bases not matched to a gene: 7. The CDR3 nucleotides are TGTGCCAGCAGCCTGGGGGAGGGGTCCGAGCAGTACTTC. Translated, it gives CASSLGEGSEQYF.

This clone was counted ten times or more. The CDR3 sequence: CASSPRQGMRGYTF. For the CDR3, the DNA is TGTGCCAGCAGCCCCAGACAGGGGATGCGGGGCTACACCTTC. The chain is built from TRBV9 and TRBJ1-2, with 8 bases fitting TRBD1. CDR3 length equals 14 residues. The germline gives CDR1 SGDLS, CDR2 YYNGEE. With V trimmed by 4 bases and J by 8 bases, 10 bases remained unmatched.

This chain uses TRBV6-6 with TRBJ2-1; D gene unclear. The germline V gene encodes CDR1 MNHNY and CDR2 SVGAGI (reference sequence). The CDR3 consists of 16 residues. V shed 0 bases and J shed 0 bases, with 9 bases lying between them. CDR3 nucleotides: TGTGCCAGCAGTTACTCGACACCGAGCTCCTACAATGAGCAGTTCTTC. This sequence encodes CASSYSTPSSYNEQFF.

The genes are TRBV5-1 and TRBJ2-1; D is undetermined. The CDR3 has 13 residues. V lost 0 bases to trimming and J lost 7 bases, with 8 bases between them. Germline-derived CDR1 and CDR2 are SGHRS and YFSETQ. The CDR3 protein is CASSLESSNEQFF. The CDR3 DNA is TGCGCCAGCAGCTTGGAGTCTAGTAATGAGCAGTTCTTC.

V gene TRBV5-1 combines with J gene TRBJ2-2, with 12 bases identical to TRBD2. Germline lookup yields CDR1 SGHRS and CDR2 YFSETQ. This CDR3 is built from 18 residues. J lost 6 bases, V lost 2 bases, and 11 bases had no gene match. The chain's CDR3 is CASSLLPTSGSGAGELFF. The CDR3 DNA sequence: TGCGCCAGCAGCTTACTCCCGACTAGCGGGAGCGGGGCCGGGGAGCTGTTTTTT.